This T cell receptor (beta chain) emerged from a study of blood T cell repertoires in COVID-19. Looking at the study overall: There were acute and convalescent COVID-19 samples, and they came from the United States, Italy and Spain. Sources were T cells, B-cell-depleted T cells, or PBMCs; the material itself was cDNA or gDNA.

Under the authors' procedure: Amplification with reference gene primers provided the estimates of nucleated cell counts. Only in-frame clones appear in the TCRdb table, and some are missing; sequencing was by immunoSEQ multiplex PCR. V and J calls plus clone size are reproduced from that table; the DNA served to infer D and trimming. The sample lists 200,000 or so clones, less than 90% seen once, with 2.1% in the top ten. As for this clone: The same CDR3 arises from other DNA sequences in this sample as well.

Germline values: CDR1 LNHDA, CDR2 SQIVND (reference sequence). This CDR3 has 15 residues. Germline trimming cut 7 bases from V and 7 bases from J; bases unmatched to any gene: 11. The receptor comes from a man between 70 and 80 years old with active or convalescent COVID-19. Sequences were obtained from peripheral blood. The chain has TRBV19 and TRBJ1-2, with 11 positions matching TRBD1. In DNA, the CDR3 is TGTGCCAGTAAAGGGACAGGGGGAAGCTTAGGTGGCTACACCTTC. This sequence encodes CASKGTGGSLGGYTF.